These 21 T cell receptor beta chains came from one sample sequenced in a study of blood T cell repertoires in COVID-19. Assay: immunoSEQ multiplex PCR; the TCRdb copy retains only in-frame clones and omits some. The data show some 120,000 clones, approximately 78% seen once. The sample comprised peripheral blood. These receptors were obtained from an older man with acute or convalescent COVID-19.

V is TRBV4-2 and J is TRBJ2-2, with TRBD1 identical over 8 bases. From germline, CDR1 is LGHNA and CDR2 YNFKEQ. CDR3 length: 14 amino acids. Trimming at V came to 2 bases and at J to 4 bases, leaving 0 bases not matched to a gene. DNA for the CDR3: TGTGCCAGCAGCCAACAGGGGGCCACCGGGGAGCTGTTTTTT. Its protein is CASSQQGATGELFF.

This clone has just a few counts. The gene calls are TRBV4-2 and TRBJ1-3; tentative D call: TRBD1 (5 bases). Trimming removed 0 bases from V and 2 bases from J, with 11 bases in between. The CDR3 runs 16 residues. In germline, CDR1 is LGHNA, CDR2 YNFKEQ. The CDR3 DNA reads TGTGCCAGCAGCCAAGAACAGGACACCACTGGAAACACCATATATTTT. Its translation is CASSQEQDTTGNTIYF.

The rearrangement joins TRBV23-1 to TRBJ1-2; D not resolved. Being an ORF, TRBV23-1 has a function that is uncertain. The length of the CDR3 is 15 residues. Trimming took off 0 bases at V and 2 bases at J, with 10 bases between the two ends. CDR3 nucleotides: TGCGCCAGCAGTCAATCCCCCAGGTGCAACTATGGCTACACCTTC. Translation: CASSQSPRCNYGYTF.

The rearrangement uses TRBV28 and TRBJ2-5; 12 positions match TRBD2. After removal of 4 bases from V and 3 bases from J, the junction contained 3 bases not matched to a gene. The CDR3 is 15 residues long. Germline loops: CDR1 MDHEN, CDR2 SYDVKM. The CDR3 coding sequence is TGTGCCAGCAGTTCTCGACTAGCGGGAGAAGAGACCCAGTACTTC. This sequence encodes CASSSRLAGEETQYF.

This clone has just one count. One end of the junction varies from germline; a read error may be responsible. The V call is TRBV11-2, the J call TRBJ2-2; D assignment may be TRBD1 or TRBD2 (5 bases each). This CDR3 has 14 residues. Germline V gene sequence: CDR1 SGHAT, CDR2 FQNNGV. The CDR3 spells CASTLQAGTGELFF. The CDR3 bases are TGTGCCAGCACCTTACAGGCGGGCACCGGGGAGCTGTTTTTT.

A few counts support this clone. The chain employs TRBV6-5 and TRBJ2-5, with a possible D match to TRBD1 (5 bases). V lost 6 bases to trimming and J lost 2 bases, with 10 bases between them. The CDR3 loop spans 13 amino acids. The V gene's germline CDR1 is MNHEY and CDR2 SVGAGI. The CDR3 region has the DNA TGTGCCAGCAGCGTTGACAGTCAAGAGACCCAGTACTTC. Protein sequence: CASSVDSQETQYF.

This clone was counted between two and nine times. This chain uses TRBV3-1 (or the pseudogene TRBV3-2) with TRBJ2-3; D is ambiguous. V was trimmed by 4 bases and J by 5 bases, leaving 7 bases between them. Germline loops: CDR1 LGHDT, CDR2 YNNKEL (reference sequence). The CDR3 has 12 residues. In DNA form, the CDR3 reads TGTGCCAGCAGCCTTCTCGGAGATACGCAGTATTTT. Its translation is CASSLLGDTQYF.

This chain uses TRBV7-2 with TRBJ1-1, with 7 bases identical to TRBD1. In germline, CDR1 is SGHTA, CDR2 FQGNSA. The CDR3 runs to 15 residues. Trimming removed 10 bases from V and 0 bases from J; junction bases left unmatched: 11. DNA of the CDR3: TGTGCCATCCGACAGGGACTGACCATGAACACTGAAGCTTTCTTT. This translates into CAIRQGLTMNTEAFF.

This clone was counted a single time. This chain connects TRBV6-6 to TRBJ2-7; D remains ambiguous. The ends were cut back, 2 bases at V and 2 bases at J, with 4 bases in the middle. Germline CDR1 is MNHNY and CDR2 is SVGAGI (reference sequence). The CDR3 consists of 12 residues. The CDR3: CASSYLTYEQYF. In DNA form, the CDR3 reads TGTGCCAGCAGTTACCTTACCTACGAGCAGTACTTC.

Details on this clone: One end of the junction does not line up with germline, which may come from a read error. The J gene is TRBJ1-6, the V gene TRBV11-2; the D gene is possibly TRBD1 (5 bases). The CDR3 has 17 residues. Germline V lookup: CDR1 SGHAT, CDR2 FQNNGV. The CDR3 DNA reads TGTGCCAGCACCTTATATGGTCAAGGGGCCTATAATTCACCCCTCCACTTT. It yields the protein CASTLYGQGAYNSPLHF.

The V and J genes are TRBV9 and TRBJ2-1, with 7 bases fitting TRBD2. This CDR3 has 16 amino acids. V lost 3 bases and J lost 4; bases outside the gene matches: 10. Germline CDR1 and CDR2: SGDLS and YYNGEE. The CDR3 region has the DNA TGTGCCAGCAGCGAACGGGGGGTCCAGGCTTACAATGAGCAGTTCTTC. This translates into CASSERGVQAYNEQFF. Drawing the rest from reference TRBV9 and TRBJ2-1, the complete variable domain is DSGVTQTPKHLITATGQRVTLRCSPRSGDLSVYWYQQSLDQGLQFLIQYYNGEERAKGNILERFSAQQFPDLHSELNLSSLELGDSALYFCASSERGVQAYNEQFFGPGTRLTVL.

This chain uses TRBV30 with TRBJ2-7; D might be TRBD2 (6 bases). The length of the CDR3 is 15 residues. Germline-derived CDR1 and CDR2 are GTSNPN and SVGIG (reference sequence). The V gene lost 0 bases and the J gene lost 1 base, with 13 bases spanning the gap. CDR3 loop: CAWSVGGIRSYEQYF. The CDR3, as DNA: TGTGCCTGGAGTGTAGGCGGGATTAGGTCCTACGAGCAGTACTTC.

The chain couples TRBV4-2 to TRBJ2-6; possibly TRBD1 for D (5 bases). The CDR3 extends over 19 amino acids. The V end lost 0 bases, the J end lost 0 bases, and 15 bases lay between the germline ends. Germline V gives CDR1 LGHNA, CDR2 YNFKEQ. The CDR3 loop is CASSQDPPQQVSGANVLTF. DNA of the CDR3: TGTGCCAGCAGCCAAGATCCCCCTCAACAGGTCTCTGGGGCCAACGTCCTGACTTTC.

V and J are TRBV29-1 and TRBJ2-7; no reliable D call. The CDR3 loop spans 12 amino acids. Germline V lookup: CDR1 SQVTM, CDR2 ANQGSEA. The germline V and J ends were trimmed by 0 bases and 1 base, with 4 bases remaining between them. The CDR3 region is CSVEESSYEQYF. CDR3 DNA sequence: TGCAGCGTTGAAGAGAGTTCCTACGAGCAGTACTTC.

The rearrangement links TRBV30 to TRBJ1-5; possible D gene TRBD1, 5 bases. The CDR3 has 14 amino acids. Trimming left V 4 bases short and J 0 bases short, with 10 bases between. The germline V gene encodes CDR1 GTSNPN and CDR2 SVGIG (reference sequence). CDR3 in amino acids: CAWNGADSNQPQHF. The CDR3 DNA reads as TGTGCCTGGAATGGGGCCGATAGCAATCAGCCCCAGCATTTT.

J is TRBJ2-7 and V is TRBV5-6; 9 nucleotides agree with TRBD1. Germline V gene data show CDR1 as SGHDT and CDR2 as YYEEEE. The CDR3 length is 15 residues. V was clipped by 1 base and J by 5 bases; unmatched bases: 7. This CDR3 is CASSLYRDREDEQYF. The CDR3 DNA reads as TGTGCCAGCAGCTTGTACCGGGACAGGGAAGACGAGCAGTACTTC.

The chain uses TRBV7-9 and TRBJ2-2; 9 bases line up with TRBD2. There are 16 residues in the CDR3. V gave up 5 bases and J gave up 0 bases; unmatched junction bases: 4. Germline CDR1 SEHNR, CDR2 FQNEAQ (reference sequence). The CDR3 DNA sequence: TGTGCCAGCAGCCGACTAGCGGCCACGAACACCGGGGAGCTGTTTTTT. Translated: CASSRLAATNTGELFF. The full variable domain, in which reference TRBV7-9 and TRBJ2-2 provide the parts outside the CDR3, is DTGVSQNPRHKITKRGQNVTFRCDPISEHNRLYWYRQTLGQGPEFLTYFQNEAQLEKSRLLSDRFSAERPKGSFSTLEIQRTEQGDSAMYLCASSRLAATNTGELFFGEGSRLTVL.

V and J are TRBV4-2 and TRBJ2-1, with 13 bases matching TRBD2. V lost 0 bases, J lost 3 bases, and 5 bases stayed unmatched. CDR3 length: 18 amino acids. Germline-derived CDR1 and CDR2 are LGHNA and YNFKEQ. The CDR3, as DNA: TGTGCCAGCAGCCAAGAATTGACTAGCGGGGGGTTCTACAATGAGCAGTTCTTC. It codes for CASSQELTSGGFYNEQFF.

This clone has a handful of counts. Other DNA sequences from this sample encode an identical CDR3 as well. V and J are TRBV11-2 and TRBJ1-4; no clear D. V was shortened by 7 bases and J by 2 bases, with 11 bases between the two germline ends. The CDR3 is 14 residues long. CDR1 SGHAT and CDR2 FQNNGV come from the germline V gene. CDR3 DNA sequence: TGTGCCAGCACGAGGGCCGGGACTAATGAAAAACTGTTTTTT. Protein sequence: CASTRAGTNEKLFF.

This clone was recorded only once. The chain couples TRBV9 to TRBJ2-1; TRBD2 matches at 15 bases. CDR1 and CDR2 (germline): SGDLS, YYNGEE. Trimming removed 1 base from V and 10 bases from J; junction bases left unmatched: 6. The CDR3 has 16 residues. The CDR3 loop is CASSVLPGLAGGEQFF. The DNA of the CDR3 is TGTGCCAGCAGCGTACTTCCGGGACTAGCGGGAGGCGAGCAGTTCTTC.

As to this clone: At one boundary the junction diverges from the germline segment, which might be a read error. J is TRBJ2-7 and V is TRBV3-1 (or the pseudogene TRBV3-2), with 8 bases lining up with TRBD2. CDR1 is LGHDT, CDR2 YNNKEL, per germline (reference sequence). The CDR3 consists of 13 residues. The CDR3 region is CASSPSGGAAQLF. The CDR3 DNA is TGTGCCAGCAGCCCCTCGGGAGGGGCGGCCCAGTTATTC.